This T cell receptor (beta chain) appears in the sequencing data of a study of T cell repertoires in cytomegalovirus infection. Study summary: Based on public TCR beta signatures, there were indications of CMV infection and of a matching HLA type.

The germline V gene has CDR1 MNHEY and CDR2 SVGEGT. Trimming cost V 5 bases and J 3 bases; bases outside gene matches: 6. The CDR3 has 16 residues. A single record per CDR3 protein comes from TCRdb applying MiXCR to the reads. The sample holds about 310,000 distinct CDR3 sequences, 15% to 20% seen once. This chain joins TRBV6-2 or TRBV6-3 and TRBJ2-7; 14 positions match TRBD2. The source is a human donor in good health (CMV status not recorded). Some clones in this sample may be carry-over from other donors' samples. The specimen was PBMCs. CDR3 nucleotide sequence: TGTGCCAGCAGTCGAGGGACTAGCGGGGGATACTACGAGCAGTACTTC. It translates to CASSRGTSGGYYEQYF.